These 22 T cell receptor beta chains originate from one sample sequenced in a study of blood T cell repertoires in COVID-19. Data came from immunoSEQ multiplex PCR; TCRdb stores just in-frame clones and leaves some out. The repertoire holds roughly 60,000 clones, with roughly 84% as singletons. Sequences were obtained from peripheral blood. The receptors were gathered from a man aged 60 to 75 with COVID-19, enrolled during active disease.

The gene calls are TRBV10-3 and TRBJ1-3; 8 bases agree with TRBD1. This CDR3 comprises 15 residues. Per germline, CDR1 ENHRY and CDR2 SYGVKD. Trimming took 2 bases from V and 4 from J; bases not matched to a gene: 4. Here the CDR3 reads CAISESQGAGNTIYF. In DNA, the CDR3 is TGTGCCATCAGTGAGAGTCAGGGGGCAGGAAACACCATATATTTT.

The chain links TRBV6-2 or TRBV6-3 to TRBJ2-3; the D gene is possibly TRBD2 (5 bases). The length of the CDR3 is 15 residues. Per the germline V gene, CDR1 is MNHEY and CDR2 is SVGEGT. Trimming removed 2 bases at V and 3 bases at J, with 12 bases between. CDR3 sequence (DNA): TGTGCCAGCAGTTACGCGGGTGGAGGTACAGATACGCAGTATTTT. It yields the protein CASSYAGGGTDTQYF.

The chain carries TRBV5-5 and TRBJ2-7, with 12 bases that match TRBD2. The CDR3 has 16 amino acids. From germline, CDR1 is SGHKS and CDR2 YYEKEE (reference sequence). V lost 2 bases, J lost 0 bases, and 3 bases stayed unmatched. The chain's CDR3 is CASSFSLAGGSYEQYF. The CDR3 coding sequence is TGTGCCAGCAGCTTTTCACTAGCGGGAGGCTCCTACGAGCAGTACTTC.

This sequence joins TRBV7-9 and TRBJ1-4; D perhaps matches TRBD1 (6 bases). V was cut by 5 bases and J by 2 bases, with 12 bases left in between. The CDR3 length is 15 residues. Germline CDR1 reads SEHNR; CDR2 reads FQNEAQ (reference sequence). The CDR3 loop is CASSPRGGTNEKLFF. CDR3 nucleotides: TGTGCCAGCAGCCCCCGAGGGGGTACTAATGAAAAACTGTTTTTT. Supplemented by reference TRBV7-9 and TRBJ1-4, the full variable domain reads DTGVSQNPRHKITKRGQNVTFRCDPISEHNRLYWYRQTLGQGPEFLTYFQNEAQLEKSRLLSDRFSAERPKGSFSTLEIQRTEQGDSAMYLCASSPRGGTNEKLFFGSGTQLSVL.

This chain links TRBV5-1 with TRBJ1-2, with 7 bases fitting TRBD1. V gave up 5 bases and J gave up 8 bases; unmatched junction bases: 12. Germline loops: CDR1 SGHRS, CDR2 YFSETQ. The CDR3 runs 14 residues. The CDR3 region has the DNA TGCGCCAGCAGATTAACTAGGGGGCGCGAGGGCTACACCTTC. Its protein is CASRLTRGREGYTF.

The rearrangement uses TRBV7-6 and TRBJ2-1; 8 bases align to TRBD2. The germline V gene encodes CDR1 SGHVS and CDR2 FNYEAQ. The V gene end was trimmed by 0 bases and the J gene end by 6 bases; junction bases not matched to a gene: 4. This CDR3 is 15 amino acids long. CDR3 DNA sequence: TGTGCCAGCAGCTTAGCCGGGGGGGGCCTCAATGAGCAGTTCTTC. Translation: CASSLAGGGLNEQFF.

This clone was seen a handful of times. The V call is TRBV25-1, the J call TRBJ1-2; 9 bases are shared with TRBD1. The CDR3 runs to 14 residues. With 4 bases clipped from V and 7 bases from J, the junction kept 7 bases outside the gene matches. CDR1 is MGHDK and CDR2 is SYGVNS in the germline V gene. CDR3 DNA: TGTGCCAGCAGTGGCTTAACAGGGGGCCGTGGCTACACCTTC. Encoded protein: CASSGLTGGRGYTF.

The gene calls are TRBV2 and TRBJ2-2; TRBD2 matches 14 bases. In germline, CDR1 is SNHLY, CDR2 FYNNEI. The V segment lost 6 bases and the J segment 7 bases; nucleotides outside the gene matches: 7. The CDR3 extends over 16 amino acids. This CDR3 is CASRRLAGGPIGELFF. CDR3 nucleotide sequence: TGTGCCAGCAGAAGACTAGCGGGAGGGCCGATCGGGGAGCTGTTTTTT.

The V gene is TRBV10-3, the J gene TRBJ2-3, with unresolved D. V was clipped by 8 bases and J by 0 bases, with 15 bases between them. CDR3 length: 15 residues. Per the germline V gene, CDR1 is ENHRY and CDR2 is SYGVKD. CDR3 sequence: CAILRGGTSTDTQYF. CDR3 DNA: TGTGCCATCCTCCGCGGCGGCACTAGCACAGATACGCAGTATTTT.

The genes are TRBV5-1 and TRBJ2-2, with 14 nucleotides matching TRBD2. The junction had 6 bases not matched to a gene; V was cut back by 4 bases and J by 7 bases. This CDR3 region has 16 residues. Germline assignment: CDR1 SGHRS and CDR2 YFSETQ. CDR3 sequence (DNA): TGCGCCAGCAGCGGGACTAGCGGGAGTTTGGGCGGGGAGCTGTTTTTT. It translates to CASSGTSGSLGGELFF.

The V and J genes are TRBV28 and TRBJ2-1, with 7 bases fitting TRBD1. The V segment lost 9 bases and the J segment 5 bases; nucleotides outside the gene matches: 10. The CDR3 length is 14 residues. Germline CDR1 reads MDHEN; CDR2 reads SYDVKM. The CDR3 DNA reads TGTGCCAGTCTATCGGGACAGAAACACAATGAGCAGTTCTTC. This codes for CASLSGQKHNEQFF.

The chain joins TRBV9 to TRBJ2-1, with 7 nucleotides matching TRBD1. This CDR3 region has 14 residues. CDR1 and CDR2 from the germline V gene are SGDLS and YYNGEE. The trim removed 1 base at V and 10 bases at J, leaving 8 bases unmatched. The CDR3 region is CASSVSRQGLEQFF. The CDR3 DNA sequence: TGTGCCAGCAGCGTAAGTAGACAGGGTCTGGAGCAGTTCTTC.

The V gene is TRBV5-1, the J gene TRBJ1-1, with 8 bases fitting TRBD1. V shed 4 bases and J 5 bases; nucleotides not matched to a gene: 10. This CDR3 has 15 residues. Germline-derived CDR1 and CDR2 are SGHRS and YFSETQ. The CDR3 here is CASSASRGRGTEAFF. CDR3 DNA sequence: TGCGCCAGCAGCGCCTCCAGGGGGCGAGGGACTGAAGCTTTCTTT.

The chain has TRBV18 and TRBJ2-7; 8 bases are a match to TRBD1. Looked up from germline, CDR1 is KGHSH and CDR2 is LQKENI. Trimming took 2 bases from V and 0 from J; bases not matched to a gene: 9. There are 17 residues in the CDR3. The CDR3, as DNA: TGTGCCAGCTCACCATTATGGAAGACAGGGGCCTCCTACGAGCAGTACTTC. It specifies CASSPLWKTGASYEQYF.

The chain has TRBV24-1 and TRBJ2-7, with TRBD1 identical over 11 bases. Germline loops: CDR1 KGHDR, CDR2 SFDVKD. V lost 5 bases and J lost 3; bases outside the gene matches: 11. CDR3 length: 17 amino acids. Written as DNA, the CDR3 is TGTGCCACCAGTGGGGGACTTGGGGGACAGGGGGACTACGAGCAGTACTTC. Translated: CATSGGLGGQGDYEQYF.

This clone was found once. The gene calls are TRBV24-1 and TRBJ2-2; 10 bases line up with TRBD1. Germline V gene sequence: CDR1 KGHDR, CDR2 SFDVKD. This CDR3 is built from 15 residues. J was trimmed by 6 bases and V by 8 bases; bases with no gene match: 8. CDR3 sequence: CATTPGDRGSGELFF. CDR3 sequence (DNA): TGTGCCACCACCCCAGGGGACAGGGGATCCGGGGAGCTGTTTTTT.

This clone was recorded only once. The genes are TRBV2 and TRBJ2-1, with D hard to call. Trimming stripped 2 bases from V and 8 bases from J, with 10 bases between. Germline loops: CDR1 SNHLY, CDR2 FYNNEI. The CDR3 runs 13 residues. CDR3 nucleotide sequence: TGTGCCAGCAGTGAAAGCGCCGGCCATGAGCAGTTCTTC. Protein: CASSESAGHEQFF.

The chain has TRBV30 and TRBJ1-6; a possible D gene is TRBD1 (5 bases). The V end was cut by 4 bases, the J end by 8 bases, with 15 bases between. Germline V gives CDR1 GTSNPN, CDR2 SVGIG (reference sequence). The CDR3 sequence is 14 residues long. CDR3 in DNA: TGTGCCTGGACCCTCGGGGGGTTGGATTCACCCCTCCACTTT. Its protein product is CAWTLGGLDSPLHF.

The chain joins TRBV19 to TRBJ1-5; 7 positions match TRBD1. The CDR3 covers 15 residues. V shed 4 bases, J shed 3 bases, and the junction held 6 bases outside the gene matches. The germline V gene has CDR1 LNHDA and CDR2 SQIVND (reference sequence). The CDR3 protein is CASSTGTVPNQPQHF. The CDR3 region has the DNA TGTGCCAGTAGTACCGGGACAGTTCCCAATCAGCCCCAGCATTTT.

This chain uses TRBV24-1 with TRBJ2-2; D remains unclear. This CDR3 has 17 residues. Trimming took off 0 bases at V and 2 bases at J, with 12 bases between the two ends. Looked up from germline, CDR1 is KGHDR and CDR2 is SFDVKD. CDR3 region: CATSDLPLAVNTGELFF. Written as DNA, the CDR3 is TGTGCCACCAGTGATTTGCCCCTGGCAGTTAACACCGGGGAGCTGTTTTTT.

This CDR3 is CASKESSYNEQFF. The DNA for the CDR3 is TGTGCCAGCAAGGAGAGCTCCTACAATGAGCAGTTCTTC. This chain uses TRBV6-5 with TRBJ2-1, with D hard to call. The CDR3 loop spans 13 amino acids. V gave up 7 bases and J gave up 0 bases, with 7 bases separating them. Germline CDR1 is MNHEY and CDR2 is SVGAGI.

The V and J genes are TRBV5-1 and TRBJ2-3; TRBD2 matches 9 bases. Trimming removed 1 base from V and 4 bases from J; junction bases left unmatched: 10. CDR1 SGHRS and CDR2 YFSETQ come from the germline V gene. The CDR3 has 17 amino acids. CDR3 protein: CASSLLRAGGSADTQYF. The CDR3, as DNA: TGCGCCAGCAGCTTGCTTCGAGCGGGGGGCAGTGCAGATACGCAGTATTTT.